This T cell receptor (beta chain) was profiled in a study of blood T cells in healthy people across ages. Trimming cost V 1 base and J 5 bases, with 8 bases left between them. CDR3 size: 13 residues. The germline V gene has CDR1 LGHDT and CDR2 YNNKEL (reference sequence). This clonotype was seen only a few times. The second PCR ran about 6 to 11 cycles with a sample-barcoded 5' primer and J-beta primers. MiXCR, applied by TCRdb to the 5' RACE reads, yields one record per CDR3 protein. Counted here are about 650,000 distinct CDR3 sequences, about 32% occurring once; the ten biggest clones make up approximately 15%.

The rearrangement uses TRBV3-1 and TRBJ1-1; D ambiguous. The origin of this receptor is a woman over 75 in good health. What was sequenced was blood. CDR3 nucleotide sequence: TGTGCCAGCAGCCAAGTTCGAGGGACTGAAGCTTTCTTT. Translated: CASSQVRGTEAFF.